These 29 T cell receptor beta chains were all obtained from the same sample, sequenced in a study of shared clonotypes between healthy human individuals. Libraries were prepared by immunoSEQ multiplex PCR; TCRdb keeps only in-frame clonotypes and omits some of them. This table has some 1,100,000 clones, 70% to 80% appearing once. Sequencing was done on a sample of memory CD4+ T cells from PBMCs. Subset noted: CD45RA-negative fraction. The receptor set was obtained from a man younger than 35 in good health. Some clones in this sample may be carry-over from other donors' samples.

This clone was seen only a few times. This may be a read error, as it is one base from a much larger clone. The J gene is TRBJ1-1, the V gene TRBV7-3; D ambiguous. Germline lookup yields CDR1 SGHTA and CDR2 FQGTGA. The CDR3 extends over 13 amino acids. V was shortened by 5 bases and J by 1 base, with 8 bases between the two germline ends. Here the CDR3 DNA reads TGTGCCAGCAGCCCCGGATCGAACACTGAAGCTTTCTTT. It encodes CASSPGSNTEAFF.

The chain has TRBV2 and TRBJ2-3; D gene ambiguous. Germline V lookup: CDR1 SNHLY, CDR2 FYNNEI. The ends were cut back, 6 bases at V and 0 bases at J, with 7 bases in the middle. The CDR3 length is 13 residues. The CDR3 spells CASSTWSTDTQYF. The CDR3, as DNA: TGTGCCAGCAGCACCTGGAGCACAGATACGCAGTATTTT.

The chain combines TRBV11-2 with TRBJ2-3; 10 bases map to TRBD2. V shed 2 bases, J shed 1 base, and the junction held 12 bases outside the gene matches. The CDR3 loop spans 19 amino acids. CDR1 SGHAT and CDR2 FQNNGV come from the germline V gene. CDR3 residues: CASSLSASGRLRGTDTQYF. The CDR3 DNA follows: TGTGCCAGCAGCTTATCCGCTAGCGGGAGATTAAGGGGCACAGATACGCAGTATTTT.

CDR3 nucleotide sequence: TGTGCCAGCAGTTCGCCGGGGGGTCCCCCCTACGAGCAGTACTTC. Its protein is CASSSPGGPPYEQYF. This rearrangement joins TRBV6-1 to TRBJ2-7, with 7 positions matching TRBD2. Germline CDR1 is MNHNS and CDR2 is SASEGT. This CDR3 contains 15 residues. V shed 5 bases, J shed 2 bases, and the junction held 9 bases outside the gene matches.

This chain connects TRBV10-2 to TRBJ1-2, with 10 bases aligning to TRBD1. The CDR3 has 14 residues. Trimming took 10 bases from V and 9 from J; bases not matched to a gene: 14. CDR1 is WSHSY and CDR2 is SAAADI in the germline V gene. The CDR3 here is CATAPDRGSSSYTF. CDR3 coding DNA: TGCGCCACAGCCCCGGACAGGGGGTCTAGTAGCTACACCTTC.

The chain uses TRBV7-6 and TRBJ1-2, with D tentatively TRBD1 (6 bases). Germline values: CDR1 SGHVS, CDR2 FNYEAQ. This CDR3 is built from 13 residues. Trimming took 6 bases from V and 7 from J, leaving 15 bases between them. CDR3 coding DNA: TGTGCCAGCAGTCCGACAGGCACCGGTGGCTACACCTTC. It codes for CASSPTGTGGYTF. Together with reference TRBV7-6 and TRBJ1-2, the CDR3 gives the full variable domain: GAGVSQSPRYKVTKRGQDVALRCDPISGHVSLYWYRQALGQGPEFLTYFNYEAQQDKSGLPNDRFSAERPEGSISTLTIQRTEQRDSAMYRCASSPTGTGGYTFGSGTRLTVV.

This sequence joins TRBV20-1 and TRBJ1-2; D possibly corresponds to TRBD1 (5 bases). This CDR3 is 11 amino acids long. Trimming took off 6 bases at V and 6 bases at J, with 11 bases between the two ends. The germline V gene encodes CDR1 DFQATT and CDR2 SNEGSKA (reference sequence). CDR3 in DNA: TGCAGTGCGGCAGGGATGCATGGCTACACCTTC. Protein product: CSAAGMHGYTF.

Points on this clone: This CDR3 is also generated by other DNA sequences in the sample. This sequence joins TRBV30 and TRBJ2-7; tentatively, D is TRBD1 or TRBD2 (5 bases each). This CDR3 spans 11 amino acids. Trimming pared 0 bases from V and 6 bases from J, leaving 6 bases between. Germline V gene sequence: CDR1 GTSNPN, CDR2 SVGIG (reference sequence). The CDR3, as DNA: TGTGCCTGGAGTGTTGGGGGCGAGCAGTACTTC. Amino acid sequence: CAWSVGGEQYF.

The CDR3 bases are TGTGCCAGCAGCTTGTTACCCAGGGGAGAGACCCAGTACTTC. Translating gives CASSLLPRGETQYF. The chain recombines TRBV5-4 with TRBJ2-5; possible D gene TRBD1, 6 bases. Trimming removed 1 base from V and 4 bases from J, with 11 bases in between. This CDR3 spans 14 amino acids. Per the germline V gene, CDR1 is SGHNT and CDR2 is YYREEE (reference sequence).

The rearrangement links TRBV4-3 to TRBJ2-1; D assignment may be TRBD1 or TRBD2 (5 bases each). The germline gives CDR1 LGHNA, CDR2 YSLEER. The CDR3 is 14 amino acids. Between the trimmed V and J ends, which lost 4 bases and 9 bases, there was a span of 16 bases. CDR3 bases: TGCGCCAGCAGCCGCATAGAGGGGAAGCGTGAGCAGTTCTTC. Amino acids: CASSRIEGKREQFF.

CDR3 protein: CASSVGSRTGPLSSGANVLTF. The CDR3 DNA reads TGTGCCAGCAGCGTAGGATCTCGGACAGGGCCCTTAAGCTCTGGGGCCAACGTCCTGACTTTC. This rearrangement joins TRBV9 to TRBJ2-6; 8 positions agree with TRBD1. The CDR3 extends over 21 amino acids. Germline CDR1 and CDR2: SGDLS and YYNGEE. The V segment lost 0 bases and the J segment 0 bases; nucleotides outside the gene matches: 14.

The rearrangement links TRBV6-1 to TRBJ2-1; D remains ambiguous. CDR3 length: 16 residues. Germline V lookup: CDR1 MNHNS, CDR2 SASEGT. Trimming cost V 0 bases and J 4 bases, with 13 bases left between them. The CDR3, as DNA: TGTGCCAGCAGTGAAGCGGGAACAGCTTTTTACAATGAGCAGTTCTTC. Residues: CASSEAGTAFYNEQFF.

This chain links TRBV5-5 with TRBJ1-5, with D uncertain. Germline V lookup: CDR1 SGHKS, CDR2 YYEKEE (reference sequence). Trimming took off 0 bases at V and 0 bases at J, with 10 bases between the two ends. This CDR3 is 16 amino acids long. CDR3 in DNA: TGTGCCAGCAGCTTGGCCGACCTTTATAGCAATCAGCCCCAGCATTTT. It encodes CASSLADLYSNQPQHF.

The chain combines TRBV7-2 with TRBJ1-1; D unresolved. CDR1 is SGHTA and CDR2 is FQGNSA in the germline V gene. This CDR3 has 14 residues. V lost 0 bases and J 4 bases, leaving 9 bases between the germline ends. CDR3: CASSLAGPGTEAFF. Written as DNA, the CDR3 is TGTGCCAGCAGCTTAGCCGGACCAGGCACTGAAGCTTTCTTT.

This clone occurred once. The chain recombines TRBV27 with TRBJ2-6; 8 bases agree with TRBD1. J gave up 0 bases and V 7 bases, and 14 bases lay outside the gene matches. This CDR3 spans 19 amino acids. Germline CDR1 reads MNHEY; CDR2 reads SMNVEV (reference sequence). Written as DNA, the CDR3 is TGTGCCAGCACCCCCTTGGGGGACAGGAGCTTCTCTGGGGCCAACGTCCTGACTTTC. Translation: CASTPLGDRSFSGANVLTF.

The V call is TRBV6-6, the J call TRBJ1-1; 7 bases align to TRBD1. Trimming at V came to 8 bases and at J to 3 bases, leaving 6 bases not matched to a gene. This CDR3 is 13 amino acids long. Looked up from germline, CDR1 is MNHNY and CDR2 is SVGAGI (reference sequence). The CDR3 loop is CASGLDRDTEAFF. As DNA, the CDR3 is TGTGCCAGCGGACTCGACAGGGACACTGAAGCTTTCTTT.

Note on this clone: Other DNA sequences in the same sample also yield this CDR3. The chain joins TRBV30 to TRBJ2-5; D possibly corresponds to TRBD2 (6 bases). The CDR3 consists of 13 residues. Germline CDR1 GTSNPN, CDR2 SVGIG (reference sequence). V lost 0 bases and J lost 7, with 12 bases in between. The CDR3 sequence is CAWSVGLEGTQYF. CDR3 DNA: TGTGCCTGGAGTGTGGGCTTGGAGGGGACCCAGTACTTC.

The CDR3 loop is CASSGGTGVTGNTIYF. The CDR3 nucleotides read TGTGCCAGCAGTGGCGGGACAGGAGTTACCGGAAACACCATATATTTT. The chain couples TRBV6-6 to TRBJ1-3; 8 bases are a match to TRBD1. Germline V gene lookup returns CDR1 MNHNY and CDR2 SVGAGI (reference sequence). The CDR3 length is 16 residues. The ends lost 5 bases at V and 4 bases at J; junction bases unmatched: 10.

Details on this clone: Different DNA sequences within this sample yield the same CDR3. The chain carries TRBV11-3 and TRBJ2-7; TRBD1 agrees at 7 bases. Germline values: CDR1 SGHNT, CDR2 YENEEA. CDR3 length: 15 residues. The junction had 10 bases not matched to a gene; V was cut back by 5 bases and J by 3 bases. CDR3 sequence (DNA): TGTGCCAGCAGCCCCGGGTCCGGGGACAGCTACGAGCAGTACTTC. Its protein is CASSPGSGDSYEQYF.

The CDR3, as DNA: TGTGCCAGCACATTCTCGTCAGATACGCAGTATTTT. Translated: CASTFSSDTQYF. V and J are TRBV2 and TRBJ2-3; no clear D gene. CDR1 is SNHLY, CDR2 FYNNEI, per germline. V lost 7 bases and J 4 bases, leaving 9 bases between the germline ends. The CDR3 runs 12 residues.

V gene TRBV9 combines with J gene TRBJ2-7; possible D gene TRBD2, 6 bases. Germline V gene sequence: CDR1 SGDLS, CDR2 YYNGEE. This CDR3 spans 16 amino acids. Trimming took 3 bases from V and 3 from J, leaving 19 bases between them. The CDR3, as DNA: TGTGCCAGCAGCGAGGCCCCTAGCGTAGAGAACTACGAGCAGTACTTC. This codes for CASSEAPSVENYEQYF.

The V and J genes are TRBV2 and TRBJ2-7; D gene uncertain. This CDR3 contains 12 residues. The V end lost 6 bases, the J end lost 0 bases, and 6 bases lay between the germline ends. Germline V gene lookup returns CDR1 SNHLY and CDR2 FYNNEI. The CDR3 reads CASSQSSYEQYF. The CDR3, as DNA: TGTGCCAGCAGCCAGAGCTCCTACGAGCAGTACTTC.

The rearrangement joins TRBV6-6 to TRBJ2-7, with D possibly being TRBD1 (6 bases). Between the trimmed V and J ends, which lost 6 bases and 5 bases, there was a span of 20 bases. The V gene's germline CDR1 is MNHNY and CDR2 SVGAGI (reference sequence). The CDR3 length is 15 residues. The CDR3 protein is CASRLPRDTNDEQYF. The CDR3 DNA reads TGTGCCAGCAGACTTCCCCGGGACACAAACGACGAGCAGTACTTC.

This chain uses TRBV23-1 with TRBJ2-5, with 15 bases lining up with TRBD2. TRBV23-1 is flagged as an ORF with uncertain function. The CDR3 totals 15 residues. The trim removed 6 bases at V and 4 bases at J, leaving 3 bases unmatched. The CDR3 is CASRRTSGRAETQYF. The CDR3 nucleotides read TGCGCCAGCAGGCGGACTAGCGGGAGGGCAGAGACCCAGTACTTC.

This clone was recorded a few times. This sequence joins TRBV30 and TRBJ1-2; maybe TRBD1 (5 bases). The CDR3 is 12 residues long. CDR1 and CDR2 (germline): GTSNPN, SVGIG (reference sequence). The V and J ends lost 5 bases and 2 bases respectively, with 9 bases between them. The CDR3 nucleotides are TGTGCCTGGGGGGACGGAAACTATGGCTACACCTTC. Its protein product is CAWGDGNYGYTF. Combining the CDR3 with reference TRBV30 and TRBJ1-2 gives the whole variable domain SQTIHQWPATLVQPVGSPLSLECTVEGTSNPNLYWYRQAAGRGLQLLFYSVGIGQISSEVPQNLSASRPQDRQFILSSKKLLLSDSGFYLCAWGDGNYGYTFGSGTRLTVV.

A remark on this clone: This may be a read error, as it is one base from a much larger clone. CDR3 in amino acids: CASGGQGNTEAFF. The DNA of the CDR3 is TGTGCCAGCGGAGGACAGGGGAACACTGAAGCTTTCTTT. This chain links TRBV14 with TRBJ1-1; the match to TRBD1 covers 8 bases. Germline CDR1 and CDR2: SGHDN and FVKESK. There are 13 residues in the CDR3. V trimming: 8 bases; J trimming: 1 base; junction bases outside the gene matches: 3.

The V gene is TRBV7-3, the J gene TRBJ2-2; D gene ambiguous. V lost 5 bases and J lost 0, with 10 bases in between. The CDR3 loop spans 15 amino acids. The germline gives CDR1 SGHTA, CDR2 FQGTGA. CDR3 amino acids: CASSLLGSNTGELFF. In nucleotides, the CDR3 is TGTGCCAGCAGCCTCCTGGGGTCGAACACCGGGGAGCTGTTTTTT.

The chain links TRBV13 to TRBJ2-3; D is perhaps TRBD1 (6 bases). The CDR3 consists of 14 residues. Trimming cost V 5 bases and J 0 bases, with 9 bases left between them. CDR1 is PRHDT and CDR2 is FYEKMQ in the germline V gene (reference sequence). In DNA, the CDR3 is TGTGCCAGCAGCATGGGACAAAGCACAGATACGCAGTATTTT. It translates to CASSMGQSTDTQYF.

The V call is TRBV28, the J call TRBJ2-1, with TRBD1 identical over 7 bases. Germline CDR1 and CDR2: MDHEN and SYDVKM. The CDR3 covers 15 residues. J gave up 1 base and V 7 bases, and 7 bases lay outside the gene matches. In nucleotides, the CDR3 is TGTGCCAGCATTGATCGACAGGGATCCTACAATGAGCAGTTCTTC. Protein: CASIDRQGSYNEQFF.